Listed below are T cell receptor beta chains from one sample, sequenced in a study of beta chain features in type 1 diabetes. Sequencing used immunoSEQ multiplex PCR; TCRdb keeps in-frame clones, though not all of them. The repertoire holds some 44,000 clones, with roughly 70% as singletons. The sequenced material came from Tregs from blood. The receptors shown here come from a woman aged 18-29 years with type 1 diabetes. Both conserved end residues are part of each CDR3. Fields, in order: J gene, clone size, V gene, D gene, CDR3 protein, CDR3 DNA. The D gene is left open where the match is weak. Expanded clones get a size class; other rows say once, few or many, or leave the size out.

J: TRBJ2-6
size: NA
V: TRBV19
D: TRBD2
CDR3: CASSTSGGFYSGANVLTF
DNA: TGTGCCAGTAGTACTAGCGGGGGATTCTACTCTGGGGCCAACGTCCTGACTTTC

J: TRBJ2-1
size: NA
V: TRBV5-1
D: TRBD2
CDR3: CASSLGLAEGNEQFF
DNA: TGCGCCAGCAGCCTCGGACTAGCGGAGGGGAATGAGCAGTTCTTC

J: TRBJ1-5
size: NA
V: TRBV7-9
D: NA
CDR3: CASSFGGVDQPQHF
DNA: TGTGCCAGCAGCTTTGGCGGGGTGGACCAGCCCCAGCATTTT

J: TRBJ1-4
size: few
V: TRBV7-2
D: NA
CDR3: CASSRVDNEKLFF
DNA: TGTGCCAGCAGCCGGGTGGATAATGAAAAACTGTTTTTT

J: TRBJ1-2
size: once
V: TRBV5-4
D: TRBD1
CDR3: CASSLEGALDGYTF
DNA: TGTGCCAGCAGCTTGGAGGGGGCGCTTGATGGCTACACCTTC

J: TRBJ1-1
size: few
V: TRBV5-1
D: TRBD1
CDR3: CASSPGTGGRTEAFF
DNA: TGCGCCAGCAGCCCCGGGACAGGGGGCCGCACTGAAGCTTTCTTT

J: TRBJ1-3
size: NA
V: TRBV7-9
D: NA
CDR3: CASSQQGWRNTIYF
DNA: TGTGCCAGCAGCCAACAGGGATGGCGAAACACCATATATTTT

J: TRBJ2-2
size: NA
V: TRBV18
D: NA
CDR3: CASSPPRVGGELFF
DNA: TGTGCCAGCTCACCACCGAGGGTCGGCGGGGAGCTGTTTTTT

J: TRBJ1-2
size: NA
V: TRBV5-1
D: NA
CDR3: CASSWHYVGANYGYTF
DNA: TGCGCCAGCAGCTGGCACTATGTGGGAGCTAACTATGGCTACACCTTC

J: TRBJ2-7
size: NA
V: TRBV15
D: NA
CDR3: CATSRERDWIYEQYF
DNA: TGTGCCACCAGCAGAGAGCGGGACTGGATATACGAGCAGTACTTC

J: TRBJ1-1
size: NA
V: TRBV6-1
D: NA
CDR3: CASIRGTLEAFF
DNA: TGTGCCAGCATACGCGGTACACTAGAAGCTTTCTTT

J: TRBJ2-7
size: NA
V: TRBV18
D: TRBD2
CDR3: CASSAGTSGNEQYF
DNA: TGTGCCAGCTCAGCCGGGACTAGCGGGAACGAGCAGTACTTC

J: TRBJ1-2
size: NA
V: TRBV20-1
D: NA
CDR3: CSARERGGYTF
DNA: TGCAGTGCTAGAGAAAGGGGTGGCTACACCTTC

J: TRBJ1-6
size: NA
V: TRBV7-8
D: TRBD1
CDR3: CASSRNRGPNSPLHF
DNA: TGTGCCAGCAGCCGCAACAGGGGGCCTAATTCACCCCTCCACTTT

J: TRBJ1-4
size: NA
V: TRBV7-2
D: NA
CDR3: CASSLVWSGDVEKLFF
DNA: TGTGCCAGCAGCTTAGTTTGGTCGGGGGATGTTGAAAAACTGTTTTTT

J: TRBJ2-3
size: NA
V: TRBV5-1
D: TRBD2
CDR3: CASSSGTSGATDTQYF
DNA: TGCGCCAGCAGCTCGGGGACTAGCGGGGCCACAGATACGCAGTATTTT

J: TRBJ2-7
size: NA
V: TRBV15
D: NA
CDR3: CATSTPGAVSYEQYF
DNA: TGTGCCACCAGCACCCCGGGAGCAGTTTCCTACGAGCAGTACTTC

J: TRBJ2-1
size: NA
V: TRBV7-3
D: NA
CDR3: CASSPLASSYNEQFF
DNA: TGTGCCAGCAGCCCGCTAGCGTCATCCTACAATGAGCAGTTCTTC

J: TRBJ2-7
size: NA
V: TRBV13
D: TRBD2
CDR3: CASSLGASGVYEQYF
DNA: TGTGCCAGCAGCTTAGGGGCTAGCGGGGTTTACGAGCAGTACTTC

J: TRBJ1-2
size: few
V: TRBV7-9
D: NA
CDR3: CASSPAGFDGYTF
DNA: TGTGCCAGCAGCCCCGCCGGGTTCGATGGCTACACCTTC

J: TRBJ2-6
size: NA
V: TRBV10-3
D: NA
CDR3: CAISDQGPRTGANVLTF
DNA: TGTGCCATCAGTGATCAGGGCCCGCGAACTGGGGCCAACGTCCTGACTTTC

J: TRBJ1-5
size: few
V: TRBV19
D: NA
CDR3: CASSAWLQPQHF
DNA: TGTGCCAGTAGTGCATGGCTTCAGCCCCAGCATTTT

J: TRBJ2-3
size: once
V: TRBV27
D: NA
CDR3: CASSLLAADTQYF
DNA: TGTGCCAGCAGTTTGCTGGCGGCAGATACGCAGTATTTT

J: TRBJ2-7
size: few
V: TRBV4-1
D: TRBD2
CDR3: CASSQAPGLGRGASYEQYF
DNA: TGCGCCAGCAGCCAGGCCCCGGGACTAGGTCGAGGGGCATCCTACGAGCAGTACTTC

J: TRBJ1-1
size: NA
V: TRBV18
D: TRBD1
CDR3: CASSFRGRLNTEAFF
DNA: TGTGCCAGCTCGTTCAGGGGGCGATTGAACACTGAAGCTTTCTTT

J: TRBJ2-6
size: NA
V: TRBV4-3
D: NA
CDR3: CASSSSSGANVLTF
DNA: TGCGCCAGCAGCTCTAGCTCTGGGGCCAACGTCCTGACTTTC

J: TRBJ1-2
size: few
V: TRBV29-1
D: NA
CDR3: CSVHGRGYGYTF
DNA: TGCAGCGTCCACGGACGGGGCTATGGCTACACCTTC

J: TRBJ2-1
size: NA
V: TRBV7-2
D: NA
CDR3: CASRKRLSSYNEQFF
DNA: TGTGCCAGCAGGAAGCGGTTAAGCTCCTACAATGAGCAGTTCTTC

J: TRBJ1-4
size: NA
V: TRBV11-2
D: NA
CDR3: CASSPGHTNEKLFF
DNA: TGTGCCAGCAGCCCGGGACACACTAATGAAAAACTGTTTTTT

J: TRBJ1-4
size: NA
V: TRBV25-1
D: NA
CDR3: CASSIRWGEKLFF
DNA: TGTGCCAGCAGTATACGTTGGGGCGAAAAACTGTTTTTT

J: TRBJ1-2
size: NA
V: TRBV15
D: TRBD1
CDR3: CATSRDLTGGDPDGYTF
DNA: TGTGCCACCAGCAGGGACTTGACAGGGGGCGACCCAGATGGCTACACCTTC

J: TRBJ2-6
size: NA
V: TRBV27
D: TRBD1
CDR3: CASRQGAAGANVLTF
DNA: TGTGCCAGCAGACAGGGGGCGGCTGGGGCCAACGTCCTGACTTTC

J: TRBJ2-3
size: NA
V: TRBV13
D: NA
CDR3: CASSLVSGSSTDTQYF
DNA: TGTGCCAGCAGCTTAGTCAGCGGGTCTAGCACAGATACGCAGTATTTT

J: TRBJ2-5
size: NA
V: TRBV5-1
D: NA
CDR3: CASRPTGQETQYF
DNA: TGCGCCAGCAGACCTACAGGGCAAGAGACCCAGTACTTC

J: TRBJ2-3
size: medium-sized
V: TRBV5-6
D: NA
CDR3: CASSSPTGLPPDTQYF
DNA: TGTGCCAGCAGTTCACCCACAGGGCTCCCCCCAGATACGCAGTATTTT

J: TRBJ2-6
size: few
V: TRBV30
D: NA
CDR3: CAHDSSGANVLTF
DNA: TGTGCCCACGACAGCTCTGGGGCCAACGTCCTGACTTTC

J: TRBJ1-1
size: NA
V: TRBV5-1
D: TRBD1
CDR3: CASSQLPGQGGTEAFF
DNA: TGCGCCAGCAGCCAACTACCGGGACAGGGAGGAACTGAAGCTTTCTTT

J: TRBJ1-5
size: medium-sized
V: TRBV28
D: NA
CDR3: CASSSQEGQPQHF
DNA: TGTGCCAGCAGTTCTCAAGAGGGACAGCCCCAGCATTTT

J: TRBJ2-7
size: NA
V: TRBV10-3
D: TRBD1
CDR3: CAISESGTAYEQYF
DNA: TGTGCCATCAGTGAGTCAGGGACAGCCTACGAGCAGTACTTC

J: TRBJ1-1
size: NA
V: TRBV6-6
D: NA
CDR3: CASKDWRNTEAFF
DNA: TGTGCCAGCAAGGACTGGAGGAACACTGAAGCTTTCTTT

J: TRBJ2-2
size: NA
V: TRBV6-6
D: NA
CDR3: CASSYSNSGNTGELFF
DNA: TGTGCCAGCAGTTACTCGAACAGCGGGAACACCGGGGAGCTGTTTTTT

J: TRBJ2-3
size: NA
V: TRBV5-1
D: TRBD1
CDR3: CASSLGETGVTDTQYF
DNA: TGCGCCAGCAGCTTGGGTGAGACAGGGGTCACAGATACGCAGTATTTT

J: TRBJ2-2
size: NA
V: TRBV25-1
D: NA
CDR3: CASSVRGRENTGELFF
DNA: TGTGCCAGCAGTGTCAGGGGCAGGGAGAACACCGGGGAGCTGTTTTTT

J: TRBJ1-5
size: NA
V: TRBV19
D: NA
CDR3: CASSIDGPGDTNQPQHF
DNA: TGTGCCAGTAGTATAGATGGCCCAGGGGATACGAATCAGCCCCAGCATTTT

J: TRBJ2-7
size: NA
V: TRBV5-1
D: NA
CDR3: CASSLEGAQYF
DNA: TGCGCCAGCAGCTTGGAAGGGGCGCAGTACTTC

J: TRBJ2-4
size: once
V: TRBV18
D: NA
CDR3: CASSPGPSEKNIQYF
DNA: TGTGCCAGCTCACCGGGGCCTAGCGAGAAAAACATTCAGTACTTC

J: TRBJ2-4
size: NA
V: TRBV11-2
D: NA
CDR3: CASSLVLNENIQYF
DNA: TGTGCCAGCAGCTTAGTCCTAAATGAAAACATTCAGTACTTC

J: TRBJ2-3
size: NA
V: TRBV7-8
D: TRBD1
CDR3: CASRSPGQGATDTQYF
DNA: TGTGCCAGCAGATCTCCGGGACAGGGGGCTACAGATACGCAGTATTTT

J: TRBJ2-2
size: NA
V: TRBV10-3
D: NA
CDR3: CAISEQGPGELFF
DNA: TGTGCCATCAGTGAACAGGGTCCCGGGGAGCTGTTTTTT

J: TRBJ2-5
size: once
V: TRBV7-2
D: NA
CDR3: CASSLAYPQYF
DNA: TGTGCCAGCAGCTTAGCGTATCCCCAGTACTTC

J: TRBJ2-5
size: few
V: TRBV6-5
D: TRBD1
CDR3: CASSYSRQGVKTQYF
DNA: TGTGCCAGCAGTTACTCTAGACAGGGGGTAAAGACCCAGTACTTC

J: TRBJ2-3
size: once
V: TRBV18
D: TRBD1
CDR3: CASSPQGARTDTQYF
DNA: TGTGCCAGCTCACCACAGGGGGCCCGCACAGATACGCAGTATTTT